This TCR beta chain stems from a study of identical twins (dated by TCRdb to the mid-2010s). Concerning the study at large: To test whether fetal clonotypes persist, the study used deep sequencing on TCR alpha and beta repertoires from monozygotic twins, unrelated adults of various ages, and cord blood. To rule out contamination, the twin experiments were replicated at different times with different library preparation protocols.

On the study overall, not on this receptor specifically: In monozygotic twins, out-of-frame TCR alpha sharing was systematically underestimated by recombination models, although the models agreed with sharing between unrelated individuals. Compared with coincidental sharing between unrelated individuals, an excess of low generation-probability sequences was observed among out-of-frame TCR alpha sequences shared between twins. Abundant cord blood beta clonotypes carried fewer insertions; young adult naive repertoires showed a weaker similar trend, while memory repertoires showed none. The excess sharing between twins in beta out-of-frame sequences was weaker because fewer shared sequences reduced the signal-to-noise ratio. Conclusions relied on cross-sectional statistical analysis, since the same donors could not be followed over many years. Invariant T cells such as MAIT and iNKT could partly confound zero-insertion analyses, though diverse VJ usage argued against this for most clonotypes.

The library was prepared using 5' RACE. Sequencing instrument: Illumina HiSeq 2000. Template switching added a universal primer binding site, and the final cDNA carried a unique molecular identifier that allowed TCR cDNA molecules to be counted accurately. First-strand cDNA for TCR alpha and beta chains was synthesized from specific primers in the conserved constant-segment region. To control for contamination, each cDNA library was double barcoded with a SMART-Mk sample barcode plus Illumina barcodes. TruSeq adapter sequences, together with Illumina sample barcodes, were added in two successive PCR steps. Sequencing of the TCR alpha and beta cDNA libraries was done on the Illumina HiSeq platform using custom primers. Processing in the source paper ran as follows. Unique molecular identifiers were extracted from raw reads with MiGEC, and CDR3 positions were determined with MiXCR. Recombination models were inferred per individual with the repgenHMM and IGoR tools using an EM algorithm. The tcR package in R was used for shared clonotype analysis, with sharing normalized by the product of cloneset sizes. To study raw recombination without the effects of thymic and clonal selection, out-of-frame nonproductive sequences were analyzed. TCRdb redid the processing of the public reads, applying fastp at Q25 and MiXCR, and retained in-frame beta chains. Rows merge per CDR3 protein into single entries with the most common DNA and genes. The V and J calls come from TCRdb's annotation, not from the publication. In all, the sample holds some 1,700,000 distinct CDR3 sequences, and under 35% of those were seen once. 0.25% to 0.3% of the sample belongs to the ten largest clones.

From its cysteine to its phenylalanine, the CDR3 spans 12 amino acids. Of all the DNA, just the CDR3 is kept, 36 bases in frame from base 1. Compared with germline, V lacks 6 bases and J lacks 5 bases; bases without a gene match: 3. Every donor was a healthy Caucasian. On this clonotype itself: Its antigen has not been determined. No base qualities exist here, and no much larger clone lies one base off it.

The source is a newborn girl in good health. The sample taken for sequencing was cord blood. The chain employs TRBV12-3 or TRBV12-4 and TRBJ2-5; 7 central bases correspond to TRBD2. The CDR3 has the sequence CASRTSFETQYF. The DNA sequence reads TGTGCCAGCAGGACTAGCTTCGAGACCCAGTACTTC.